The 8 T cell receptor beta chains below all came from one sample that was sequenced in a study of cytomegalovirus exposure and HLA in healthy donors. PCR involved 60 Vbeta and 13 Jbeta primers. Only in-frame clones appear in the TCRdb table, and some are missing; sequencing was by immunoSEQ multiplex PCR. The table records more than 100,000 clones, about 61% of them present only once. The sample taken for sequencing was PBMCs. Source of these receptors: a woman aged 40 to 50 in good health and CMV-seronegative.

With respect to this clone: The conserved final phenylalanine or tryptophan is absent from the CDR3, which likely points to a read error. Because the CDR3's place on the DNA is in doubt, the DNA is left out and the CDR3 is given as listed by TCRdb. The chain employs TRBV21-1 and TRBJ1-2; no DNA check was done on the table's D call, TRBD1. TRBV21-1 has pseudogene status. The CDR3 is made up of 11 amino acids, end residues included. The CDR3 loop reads CASSKQTGVTL.

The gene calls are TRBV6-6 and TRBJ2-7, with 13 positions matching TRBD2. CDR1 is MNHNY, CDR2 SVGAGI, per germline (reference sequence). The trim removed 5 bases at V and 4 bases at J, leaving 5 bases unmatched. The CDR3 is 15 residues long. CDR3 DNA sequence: TGTGCCAGCAGTCAACTAGCGGGGGGGCCTTACGAGCAGTACTTC. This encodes CASSQLAGGPYEQYF.

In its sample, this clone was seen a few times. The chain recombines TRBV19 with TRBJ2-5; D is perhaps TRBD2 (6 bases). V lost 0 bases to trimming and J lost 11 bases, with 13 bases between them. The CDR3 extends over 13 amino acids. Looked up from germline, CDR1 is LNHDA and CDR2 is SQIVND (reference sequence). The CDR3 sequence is CASSIDRAGHQYF. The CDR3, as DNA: TGTGCCAGTAGTATAGATCGGGCGGGGCATCAGTACTTC.

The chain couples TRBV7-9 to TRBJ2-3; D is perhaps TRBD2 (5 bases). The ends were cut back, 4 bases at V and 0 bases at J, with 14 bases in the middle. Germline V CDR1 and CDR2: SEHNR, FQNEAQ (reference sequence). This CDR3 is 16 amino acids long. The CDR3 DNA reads TGTGCCAGCAGCTCACCTAGACGGACTAGCACAGATACGCAGTATTTT. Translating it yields CASSSPRRTSTDTQYF. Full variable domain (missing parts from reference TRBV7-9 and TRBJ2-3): DTGVSQNPRHKITKRGQNVTFRCDPISEHNRLYWYRQTLGQGPEFLTYFQNEAQLEKSRLLSDRFSAERPKGSFSTLEIQRTEQGDSAMYLCASSSPRRTSTDTQYFGPGTRLTVL.

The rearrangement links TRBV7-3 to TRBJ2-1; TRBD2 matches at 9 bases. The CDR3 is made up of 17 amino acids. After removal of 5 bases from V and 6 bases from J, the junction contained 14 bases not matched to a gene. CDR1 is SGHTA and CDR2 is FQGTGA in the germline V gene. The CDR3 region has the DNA TGTGCCAGCAGCCCCGAGTTAGCGGGGGCCAGGGGCAATGAGCAGTTCTTC. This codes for CASSPELAGARGNEQFF.

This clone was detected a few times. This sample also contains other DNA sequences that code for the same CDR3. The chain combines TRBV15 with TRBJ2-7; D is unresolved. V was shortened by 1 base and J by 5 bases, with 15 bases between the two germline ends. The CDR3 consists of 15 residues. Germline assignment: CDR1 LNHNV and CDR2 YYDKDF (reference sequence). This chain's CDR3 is CATSRVQPTQHEQYF. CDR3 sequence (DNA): TGTGCCACCAGCAGAGTACAACCCACCCAACACGAGCAGTACTTC.

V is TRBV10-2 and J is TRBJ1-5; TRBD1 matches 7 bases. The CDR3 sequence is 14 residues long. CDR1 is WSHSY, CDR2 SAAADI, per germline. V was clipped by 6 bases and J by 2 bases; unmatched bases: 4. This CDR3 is CASRIGQGNQPQHF. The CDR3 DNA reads TGCGCCAGCAGGATTGGACAGGGCAATCAGCCCCAGCATTTT.

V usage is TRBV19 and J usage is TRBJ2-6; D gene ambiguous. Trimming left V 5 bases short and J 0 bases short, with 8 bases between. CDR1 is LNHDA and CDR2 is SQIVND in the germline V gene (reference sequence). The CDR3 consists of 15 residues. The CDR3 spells CASSWSSSGANVLTF. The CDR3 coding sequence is TGTGCCAGTAGTTGGTCGAGCTCTGGGGCCAACGTCCTGACTTTC.